Below are 9 T cell receptor beta chains sequenced from a single sample in a study of cytotoxic CD8 clonotypes in ibrutinib-treated CLL. TCRdb keeps only in-frame clones here, not all; method: immunoSEQ multiplex PCR. In the table there are about 160,000 clones, 84% of which are singletons. The sequenced sample was PBMCs, obtained after 24 months of ibrutinib treatment. These receptors came from a human donor with chronic lymphocytic leukemia.

V and J are TRBV2 and TRBJ1-1, with D perhaps TRBD1 (6 bases). The V gene's germline CDR1 is SNHLY and CDR2 FYNNEI. V lost 7 bases, J lost 5 bases, and 17 bases lay in between. The CDR3 runs to 14 residues. DNA for the CDR3: TGTGCCAGCAATAAAGAGGGACAAATAACTGAAGCTTTCTTT. This encodes CASNKEGQITEAFF.

Concerning this clone itself: Other nucleotide sequences in the sample specify the same CDR3. V gene TRBV6-6 combines with J gene TRBJ1-2; D is unresolved. The V gene's germline CDR1 is MNHNY and CDR2 SVGAGI (reference sequence). This CDR3 region has 12 residues. V gave up 0 bases and J gave up 8 bases, with 7 bases separating them. CDR3 bases: TGTGCCAGCAGTTACTCGGGAGGCGGCTACACCTTC. This gives the protein CASSYSGGGYTF.

On this clone: A junction end diverges from the germline sequence, so it may reflect a read error. The V call is TRBV7-7, the J call TRBJ2-1, with 7 nucleotides matching TRBD1. CDR1 and CDR2 from the germline V gene are SSHAT and FNYEAQ (reference sequence). The CDR3 has 14 residues. Written as DNA, the CDR3 is TGTGCTAGCAGCCCAACCACAGGGGCGAATGAGCAGTTCTTC. Translation: CASSPTTGANEQFF.

CDR3 loop: CASSEPAGGAETQYF. DNA for the CDR3: TGTGCCAGCAGTGAACCAGCGGGAGGTGCAGAGACCCAGTACTTC. The genes are TRBV6-1 and TRBJ2-5, with 9 positions matching TRBD2. The CDR3 totals 15 residues. V was pared by 2 bases and J by 4 bases, with 5 bases of the junction left unmatched. The germline V gene encodes CDR1 MNHNS and CDR2 SASEGT.

This clone has just one count. V is TRBV5-1 and J is TRBJ2-2, with 9 nucleotides matching TRBD1. This CDR3 contains 16 residues. In germline, CDR1 is SGHRS, CDR2 YFSETQ. V dropped 4 bases and J dropped 6; count of bases not matched to a gene: 10. CDR3 residues: CASSPRADRGPGELFF. The CDR3 nucleotides are TGCGCCAGCAGCCCCCGTGCGGACAGGGGACCCGGGGAGCTGTTTTTT.

This clone was recorded only once. The chain employs TRBV19 and TRBJ2-7; D is uncertain. The ends were cut back, 7 bases at V and 0 bases at J, with 16 bases in the middle. The germline V gene has CDR1 LNHDA and CDR2 SQIVND (reference sequence). The CDR3 totals 15 residues. The CDR3: CASKRGTGYSYEQYF. CDR3 sequence (DNA): TGTGCCAGTAAAAGAGGAACGGGTTACTCCTACGAGCAGTACTTC.

This clone was seen once. The rearrangement joins TRBV28 to TRBJ2-7; possibly TRBD2 for D (5 bases). The length of the CDR3 is 17 residues. Between the trimmed V and J ends, which lost 4 bases and 0 bases, there was a span of 19 bases. Germline V lookup: CDR1 MDHEN, CDR2 SYDVKM. CDR3 sequence (DNA): TGTGCCAGCAGTTATCCCCTCGGAGCGGCCCCCTCCTACGAGCAGTACTTC. Protein: CASSYPLGAAPSYEQYF.

V is TRBV18 and J is TRBJ2-5; D call uncertain. This CDR3 spans 13 amino acids. Germline-derived CDR1 and CDR2 are KGHSH and LQKENI. V gave up 8 bases and J gave up 5 bases, with 15 bases separating them. CDR3 protein: CASQPASPETQYF. The CDR3 nucleotides are TGTGCCAGCCAGCCCGCTAGTCCGGAGACCCAGTACTTC. The variable domain in full, with the rest retrieved from reference TRBV18 and TRBJ2-5, is NAGVMQNPRHLVRRRGQEARLRCSPMKGHSHVYWYRQLPEEGLKFMVYLQKENIIDESGMPKERFSAEFPKEGPSILRIQQVVRGDSAAYFCASQPASPETQYFGPGTRLLVL.

This clone occurred once. The chain joins TRBV5-4 to TRBJ2-5; maybe TRBD2 (5 bases). The V end lost 4 bases, the J end lost 5 bases, and 12 bases lay between the germline ends. The CDR3 extends over 13 amino acids. Looked up from germline, CDR1 is SGHNT and CDR2 is YYREEE (reference sequence). The DNA for the CDR3 is TGTGCCAGCAGCCCTGGACGGGATGAGACCCAGTACTTC. Translation: CASSPGRDETQYF.